This note documents a single TCR beta chain sequence. The data stem from a study of blood T cell repertoires in COVID-19. About the study: Material from acute and convalescent COVID-19 was sourced from the United States, Italy and Spain. Nucleic acid was either cDNA or gDNA, and it came from T cells, B-cell-depleted T cells, or PBMCs.

Trimming cost V 3 bases and J 1 base, with 9 bases left between them. Germline V gene lookup returns CDR1 SQVTM and CDR2 ANQGSEA. The CDR3 has 13 residues. In the source study's methods: From reference gene primer amplification, estimates of nucleated cell counts were derived. Produced via immunoSEQ multiplex PCR; TCRdb's table is partial and in-frame only. Clonal size and the V and J genes are those of that table, whereas D and trimming came from the DNA. The sample has about 80,000 clones; roughly 88% are singletons. Source material: peripheral blood. The receptor's source is a woman at least 80 years old with acute or convalescent COVID-19. The chain uses TRBV29-1 and TRBJ1-1; a weak D match, TRBD1 (6 bases). This CDR3 is CSVDKQGNTEAFF. The CDR3 DNA reads TGCAGCGTTGATAAACAGGGGAACACTGAAGCTTTCTTT.